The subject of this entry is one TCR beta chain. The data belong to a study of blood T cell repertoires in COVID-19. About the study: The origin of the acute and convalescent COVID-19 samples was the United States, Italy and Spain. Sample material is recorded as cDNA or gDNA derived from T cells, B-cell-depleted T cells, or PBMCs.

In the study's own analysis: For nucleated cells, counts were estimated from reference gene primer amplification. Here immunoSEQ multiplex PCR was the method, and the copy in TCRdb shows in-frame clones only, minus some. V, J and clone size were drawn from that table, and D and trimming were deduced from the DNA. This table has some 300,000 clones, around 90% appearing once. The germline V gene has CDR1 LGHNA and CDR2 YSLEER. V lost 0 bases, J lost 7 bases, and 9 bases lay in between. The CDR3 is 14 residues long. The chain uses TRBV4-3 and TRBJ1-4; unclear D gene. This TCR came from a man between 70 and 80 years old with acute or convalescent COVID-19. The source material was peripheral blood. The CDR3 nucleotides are TGCGCCAGCAGCCAAGACAGTGGTGGTGAAAAACTGTTTTTT. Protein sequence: CASSQDSGGEKLFF.